A selection of T cell receptor beta chains follows, all from one sample in a study of T cells after yellow fever vaccination. TCRdb reanalysed the 5' RACE reads using MiXCR and keeps one entry per CDR3 protein. The sample holds roughly 240,000 distinct CDR3 sequences, approximately 6.3% seen once. This specimen consisted of CD4+ T cells sorted from PBMCs, obtained on the day of the yellow fever booster vaccination. These receptors were collected from a man aged 25 to 45 who received the YFV17D yellow fever vaccine. Each CDR3 is given with its conserved first and last residue. The D gene is left open where the match is weak. Some rows have no size entry. The others give once, few or many, or a class for an expanded clone.

j_call	d_call	v_call	cdr3_length	clone_size	cdr3_nt	cdr3_aa
TRBJ2-5	.	TRBV7-9	14	many	TGTGCCAGCAGCCGCACCCGAGGGAAAGAGACCCAGTACTTC	CASSRTRGKETQYF
TRBJ1-5	TRBD1	TRBV7-9	16	.	TGTGCCAGCAGCTTATCAGGGGGCGTGAGCAATCAGCCCCAGCATTTT	CASSLSGGVSNQPQHF
TRBJ2-1	TRBD2	TRBV15	16	.	TGTGCCACCAGCAGCTCTAGCGGGAGATTCTACAATGAGCAGTTCTTC	CATSSSSGRFYNEQFF
TRBJ2-7	TRBD2	TRBV28	16	few	TGTGCCAGCAGTCCCCAGCCTAGCGGAGCCTCCTACGAGCAGTACTTC	CASSPQPSGASYEQYF
TRBJ2-1	TRBD1	TRBV24-1	16	many	TGTGCCACCAGTGACCCCGGGACAGGGGACTCCTCCAATAGGTTCTTC	CATSDPGTGDSSNRFF
TRBJ2-5	.	TRBV2	12	many	TGTGCCACATATACTAGTGGTGAGACCCAGTACTTC	CATYTSGETQYF
TRBJ2-7	TRBD1	TRBV15	17	.	TGTGCCACCAGCAGAGGCCGTCCGGGACAGGTGATCTACGAGCAGTACTTC	CATSRGRPGQVIYEQYF
TRBJ2-6	.	TRBV9	15	.	TGTGCCAGCAGCGTGGGCTTCTCTGGGGCCAACGTCCTGACTTTC	CASSVGFSGANVLTF
TRBJ1-1	.	TRBV6-2/TRBV6-3	13	few	TGTGCCAGCGAGAGGGAGCCGAACACTGAAGCTTTCTTT	CASEREPNTEAFF
TRBJ2-3	.	TRBV11-1	14	.	TGTGCCAGCAGCTTCTTCCATGGCACAGATACGCAGTATTTT	CASSFFHGTDTQYF
TRBJ2-7	.	TRBV10-3	12	many	TGTGCCATCTCGCAGGGGCAGGTCGAGCAGTACTTC	CAISQGQVEQYF
TRBJ2-3	.	TRBV12-3/TRBV12-4	15	few	TGTGCCAGCAGTTTTGATAGCCCAAGCACAGATACGCAGTATTTT	CASSFDSPSTDTQYF
TRBJ1-1	.	TRBV5-1	13	once	TGCGCCAGCAGCTTGATGGAAGACACTGAAGCTTTCTTT	CASSLMEDTEAFF
TRBJ2-5	.	TRBV20-1	13	.	TGCTCGTGTGGATATGATGCGAAAGAGATCCAGTACTTC	CSCGYDAKEIQYF
TRBJ2-1	TRBD2	TRBV4-3	16	few	TGCGCCAGCAGCCACCCGCTAGCGGGAGGATTCGATGAGCAGTTCTTC	CASSHPLAGGFDEQFF
TRBJ2-6	.	TRBV12-3/TRBV12-4	13	few	TGTGCCAGCAGTTCTGGCTTAGCCAACGTCCTGACTTTC	CASSSGLANVLTF
TRBJ2-1	.	TRBV11-2	14	many	TGTGCCAGCAGCTTATCTAGTCCCTACAATGAGCAGTTCTTC	CASSLSSPYNEQFF
TRBJ2-5	.	TRBV24-1	15	many	TGTGCCACCAGTGATACACCCACGGGGGAAGAGACCCAGTACTTC	CATSDTPTGEETQYF
TRBJ2-7	.	TRBV7-6	15	many	TGTGCCAGCAGCTCATCTACAGGGTTCCCCTACGAGCAGTACTTC	CASSSSTGFPYEQYF
TRBJ2-5	.	TRBV5-1	14	.	TGCGCCAGCAGCTTGGGGGCGAAGCAAGAGACCCAGTACTTC	CASSLGAKQETQYF
TRBJ2-7	.	TRBV5-6	14	.	TGTGCCAGCTCTAGGCCCAGAAGCTCCTACGAGCAGTACTTC	CASSRPRSSYEQYF
TRBJ2-1	.	TRBV7-8	15	.	TGTGCCAGCAGCTTAGTAACTAGCTCCTACAATGAGCAGTTCTTC	CASSLVTSSYNEQFF